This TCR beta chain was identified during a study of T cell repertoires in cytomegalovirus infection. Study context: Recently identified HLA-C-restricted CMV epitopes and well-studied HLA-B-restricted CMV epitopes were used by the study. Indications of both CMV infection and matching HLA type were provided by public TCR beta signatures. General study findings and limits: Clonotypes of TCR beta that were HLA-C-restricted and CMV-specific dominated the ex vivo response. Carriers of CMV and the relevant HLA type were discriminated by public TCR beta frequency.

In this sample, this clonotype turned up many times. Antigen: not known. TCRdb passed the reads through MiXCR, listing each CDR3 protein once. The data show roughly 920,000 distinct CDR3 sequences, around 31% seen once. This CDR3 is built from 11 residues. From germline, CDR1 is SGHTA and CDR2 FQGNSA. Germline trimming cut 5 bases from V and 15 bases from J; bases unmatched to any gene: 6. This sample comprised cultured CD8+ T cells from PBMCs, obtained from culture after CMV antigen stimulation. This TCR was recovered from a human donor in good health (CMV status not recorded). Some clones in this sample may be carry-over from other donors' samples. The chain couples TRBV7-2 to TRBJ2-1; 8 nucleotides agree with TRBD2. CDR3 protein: CASSPRGGLFF. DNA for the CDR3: TGTGCCAGCAGCCCCCGGGGGGGCTTGTTCTTC.